This T cell receptor beta chain was observed in a study of regulatory and conventional T cells in RAG deficiency. Blood CD4+ CD25-low CD127-high conventional T cells supplied the genomic DNA template. Trimming pared 2 bases from V and 6 bases from J, leaving 13 bases between. This CDR3 comprises 14 residues. Germline V gene data show CDR1 as MDHEN and CDR2 as SYDVKM. The data were produced by immunoSEQ multiplex PCR, yet TCRdb's version contains in-frame clones alone and is incomplete. The table lists roughly 13,000 clones, 85% to 95% of them singletons. In addition, the sample was reused for a study of regulatory T cells. That source reports: The PCR used 52 TRBV and 13 TRBJ primers.

The source of this sequence is a human donor in good health. V and J are TRBV28 and TRBJ1-2; D not certain. Sequencing was performed on CD4+ effector T cells sorted from blood. This CDR3 is CASSLPGPSNGYTF. CDR3 DNA: TGTGCCAGCAGTTTACCTGGACCTTCCAATGGCTACACCTTC.